This T cell receptor (beta chain) was sequenced in a study of blood T cell repertoires in COVID-19. The method was immunoSEQ multiplex PCR; TCRdb's version includes in-frame clones alone and lacks a portion of them. The sample lists roughly 68,000 clones; around 88% were seen once. Germline V gene lookup returns CDR1 SNHLY and CDR2 FYNNEI. This CDR3 region has 13 residues. V was shortened by 11 bases and J by 8 bases, with 21 bases between the two germline ends. The receptor comes from a woman aged 70-85 years with acute or convalescent COVID-19. The gene calls are TRBV2 and TRBJ1-1; D is possibly TRBD1 (6 bases). Sequenced: peripheral blood. CDR3 bases: TGTGCCTCCCTGGTGGGCAGGGGATGGGAAGCTTTCTTT. This encodes CASLVGRGWEAFF.